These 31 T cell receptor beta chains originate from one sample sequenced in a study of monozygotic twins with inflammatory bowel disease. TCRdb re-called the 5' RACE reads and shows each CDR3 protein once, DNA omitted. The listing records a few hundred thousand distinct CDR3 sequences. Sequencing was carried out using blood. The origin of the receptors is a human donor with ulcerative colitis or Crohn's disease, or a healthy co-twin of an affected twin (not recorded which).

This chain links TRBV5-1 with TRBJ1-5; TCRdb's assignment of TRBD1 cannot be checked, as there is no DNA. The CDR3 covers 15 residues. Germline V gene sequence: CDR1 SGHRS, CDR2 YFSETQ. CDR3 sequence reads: CASSLGTVENQPQHF.

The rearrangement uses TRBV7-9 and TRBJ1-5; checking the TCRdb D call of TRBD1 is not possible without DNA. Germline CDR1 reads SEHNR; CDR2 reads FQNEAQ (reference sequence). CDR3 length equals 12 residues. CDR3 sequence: CASSGRGTAQHF.

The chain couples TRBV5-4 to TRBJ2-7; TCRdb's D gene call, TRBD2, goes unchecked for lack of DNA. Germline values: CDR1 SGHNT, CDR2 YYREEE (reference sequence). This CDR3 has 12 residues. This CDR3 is CASSRGAVEQYF.

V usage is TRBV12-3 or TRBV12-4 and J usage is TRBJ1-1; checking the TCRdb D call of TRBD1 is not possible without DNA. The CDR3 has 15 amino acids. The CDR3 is CASITRGTWNTEAFF.

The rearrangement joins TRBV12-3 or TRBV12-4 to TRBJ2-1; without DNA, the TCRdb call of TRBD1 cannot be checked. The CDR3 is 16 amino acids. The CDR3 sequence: CASRTSAGERYNEQFF.

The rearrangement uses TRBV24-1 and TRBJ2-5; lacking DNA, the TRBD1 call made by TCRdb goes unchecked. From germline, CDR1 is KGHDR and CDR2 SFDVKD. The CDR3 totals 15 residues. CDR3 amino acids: CATSDSREGGETQYF.

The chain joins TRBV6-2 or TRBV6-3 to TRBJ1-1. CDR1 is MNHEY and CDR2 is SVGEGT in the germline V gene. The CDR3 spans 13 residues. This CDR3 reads CASKEVMNTEAFF.

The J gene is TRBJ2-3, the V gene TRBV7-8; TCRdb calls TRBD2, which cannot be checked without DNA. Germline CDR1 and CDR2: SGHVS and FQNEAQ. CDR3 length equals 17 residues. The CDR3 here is CASSLQGLTSEIDTQYF.

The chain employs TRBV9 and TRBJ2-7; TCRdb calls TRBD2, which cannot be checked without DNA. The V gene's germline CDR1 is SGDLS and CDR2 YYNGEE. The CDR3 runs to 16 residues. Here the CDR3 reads CASSVVASGSIYEQYF.

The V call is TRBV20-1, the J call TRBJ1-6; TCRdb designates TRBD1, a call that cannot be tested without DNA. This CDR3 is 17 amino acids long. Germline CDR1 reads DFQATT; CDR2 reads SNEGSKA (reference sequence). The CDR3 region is CSARLRQGVINNSPLHF.

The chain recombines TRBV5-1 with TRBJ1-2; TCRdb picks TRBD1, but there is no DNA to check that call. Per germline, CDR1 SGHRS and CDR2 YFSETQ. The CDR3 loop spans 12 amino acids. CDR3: CASSGNRDGYTF.

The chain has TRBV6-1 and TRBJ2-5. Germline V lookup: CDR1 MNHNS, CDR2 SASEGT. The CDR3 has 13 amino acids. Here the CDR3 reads CASSDVPQETQYF.

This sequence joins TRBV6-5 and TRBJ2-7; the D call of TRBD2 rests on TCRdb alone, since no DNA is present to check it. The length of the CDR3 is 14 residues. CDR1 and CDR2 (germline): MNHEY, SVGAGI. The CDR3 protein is CASSYRTSSYEQYF.

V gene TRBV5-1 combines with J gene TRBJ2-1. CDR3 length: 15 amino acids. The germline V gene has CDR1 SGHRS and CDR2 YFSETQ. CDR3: CASSPTTSQSNEQFF.

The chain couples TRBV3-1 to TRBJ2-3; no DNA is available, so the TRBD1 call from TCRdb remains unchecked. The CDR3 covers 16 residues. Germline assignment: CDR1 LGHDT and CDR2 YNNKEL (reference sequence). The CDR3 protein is CASSQEGDIYTDTQYF.

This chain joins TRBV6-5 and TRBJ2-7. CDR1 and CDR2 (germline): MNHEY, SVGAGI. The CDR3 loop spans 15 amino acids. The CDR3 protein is CASSYSAPEAYEQYF.

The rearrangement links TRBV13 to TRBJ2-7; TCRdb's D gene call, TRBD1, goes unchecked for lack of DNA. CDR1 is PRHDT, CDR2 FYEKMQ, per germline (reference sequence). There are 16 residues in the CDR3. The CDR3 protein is CASSLRQGVSSYEQYF. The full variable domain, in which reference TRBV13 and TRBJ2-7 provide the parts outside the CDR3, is AAGVIQSPRHLIKEKRETATLKCYPIPRHDTVYWYQQGPGQDPQFLISFYEKMQSDKGSIPDRFSAQQFSDYHSELNMSSLELGDSALYFCASSLRQGVSSYEQYFGPGTRLTVT.

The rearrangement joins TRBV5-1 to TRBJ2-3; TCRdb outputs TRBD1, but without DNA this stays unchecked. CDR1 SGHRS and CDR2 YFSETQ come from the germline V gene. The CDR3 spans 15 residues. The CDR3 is CASIRGRPSTDTQYF.

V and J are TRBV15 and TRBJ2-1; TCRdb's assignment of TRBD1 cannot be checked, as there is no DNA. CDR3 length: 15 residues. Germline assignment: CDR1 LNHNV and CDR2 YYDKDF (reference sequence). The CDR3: CATSTWDREYNEQFF.

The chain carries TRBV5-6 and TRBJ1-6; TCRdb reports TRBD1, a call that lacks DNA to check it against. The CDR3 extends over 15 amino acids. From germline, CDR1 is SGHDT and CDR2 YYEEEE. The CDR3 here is CASSSLDRGDSPLHF.

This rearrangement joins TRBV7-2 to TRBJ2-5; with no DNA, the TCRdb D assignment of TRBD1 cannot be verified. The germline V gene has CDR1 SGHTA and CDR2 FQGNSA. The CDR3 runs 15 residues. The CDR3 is CASSLGVGLQETQYF.

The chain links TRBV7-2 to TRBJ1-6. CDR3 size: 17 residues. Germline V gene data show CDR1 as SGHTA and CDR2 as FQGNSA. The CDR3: CASSRRGLRVENSPLHF.

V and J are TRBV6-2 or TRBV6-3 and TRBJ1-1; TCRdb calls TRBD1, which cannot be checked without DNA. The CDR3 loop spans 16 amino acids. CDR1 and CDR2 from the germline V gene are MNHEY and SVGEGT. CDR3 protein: CASSYYRLGQGGEAFF.

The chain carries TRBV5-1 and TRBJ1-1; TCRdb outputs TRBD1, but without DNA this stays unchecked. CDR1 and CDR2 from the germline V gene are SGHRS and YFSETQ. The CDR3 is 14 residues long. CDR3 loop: CASSLEPRGTEAFF. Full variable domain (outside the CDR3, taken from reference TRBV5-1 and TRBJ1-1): KAGVTQTPRYLIKTRGQQVTLSCSPISGHRSVSWYQQTPGQGLQFLFEYFSETQRNKGNFPGRFSGRQFSNSRSEMNVSTLELGDSALYLCASSLEPRGTEAFFGQGTRLTVV.

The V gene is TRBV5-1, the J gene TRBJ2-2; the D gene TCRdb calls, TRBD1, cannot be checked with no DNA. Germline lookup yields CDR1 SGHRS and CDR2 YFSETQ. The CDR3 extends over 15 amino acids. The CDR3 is CASSLAGQGTGELFF.

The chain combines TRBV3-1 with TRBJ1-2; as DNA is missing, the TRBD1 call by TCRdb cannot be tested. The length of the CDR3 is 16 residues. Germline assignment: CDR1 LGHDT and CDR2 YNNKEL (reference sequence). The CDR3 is CASSRMRQGNAYGYTF.

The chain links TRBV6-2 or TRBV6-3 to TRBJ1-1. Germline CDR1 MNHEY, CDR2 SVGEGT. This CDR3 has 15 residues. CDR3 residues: CASSYSMLLNTEAFF.

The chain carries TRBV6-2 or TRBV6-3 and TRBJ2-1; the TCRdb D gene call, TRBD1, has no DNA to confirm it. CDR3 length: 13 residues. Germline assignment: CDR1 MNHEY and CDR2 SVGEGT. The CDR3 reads CASHKTGDLSQFF.

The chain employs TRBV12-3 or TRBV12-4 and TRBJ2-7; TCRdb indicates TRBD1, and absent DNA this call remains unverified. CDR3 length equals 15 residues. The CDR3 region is CASSLFGGRAYEQYF.

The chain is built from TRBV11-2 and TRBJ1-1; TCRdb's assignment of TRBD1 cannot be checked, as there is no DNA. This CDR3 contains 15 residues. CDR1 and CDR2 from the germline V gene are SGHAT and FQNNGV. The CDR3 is CASSSSTGGNTEAFF.

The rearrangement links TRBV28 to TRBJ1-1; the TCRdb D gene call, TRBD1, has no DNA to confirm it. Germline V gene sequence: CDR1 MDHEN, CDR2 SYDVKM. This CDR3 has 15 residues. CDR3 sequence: CASSTMGQGITEAFF.